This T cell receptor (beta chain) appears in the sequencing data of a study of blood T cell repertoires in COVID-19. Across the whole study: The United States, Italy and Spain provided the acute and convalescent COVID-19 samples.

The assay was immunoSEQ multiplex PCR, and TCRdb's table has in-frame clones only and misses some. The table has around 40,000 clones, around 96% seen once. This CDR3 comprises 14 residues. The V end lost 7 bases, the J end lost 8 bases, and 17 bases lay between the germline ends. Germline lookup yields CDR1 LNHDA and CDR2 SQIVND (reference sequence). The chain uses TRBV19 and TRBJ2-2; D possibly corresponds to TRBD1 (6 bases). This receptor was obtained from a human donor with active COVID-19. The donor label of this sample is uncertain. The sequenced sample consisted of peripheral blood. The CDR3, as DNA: TGTGCCAGTACCATTACAGGGTTTGGAGGGGAGCTGTTTTTT. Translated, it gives CASTITGFGGELFF.